The next 26 T cell receptor beta chains were all read from a single sample in a study of blood T cell repertoires in COVID-19. Assay: immunoSEQ multiplex PCR; the TCRdb copy retains only in-frame clones and omits some. The sample lists about 93,000 clones, roughly 89% occurring once. Sequenced sample: peripheral blood. The origin of the receptors is a man in his fifties or sixties with acute or convalescent COVID-19.

The chain joins TRBV18 to TRBJ2-1; 9 bases are a match to TRBD2. The CDR3 runs to 18 residues. V lost 3 bases, J lost 7 bases, and 16 bases stayed unmatched. Germline CDR1 KGHSH, CDR2 LQKENI. This CDR3 is CASSPIGGSEAGGNEQFF. DNA of the CDR3: TGTGCCAGCTCACCGATTGGGGGATCGGAAGCGGGGGGTAATGAGCAGTTCTTC.

The chain employs TRBV6-4 and TRBJ2-7; weak D call: TRBD1 (5 bases). With 5 bases removed from V and 2 bases from J, the gap between germline ends came to 7 bases. This CDR3 contains 12 residues. Germline V gene data show CDR1 as MRHNA and CDR2 as SNTAGT. The CDR3, as DNA: TGTGCCAGCAGTCCAGGGCCCTACGAGCAGTACGTC. Translated, it gives CASSPGPYEQYV.

The rearrangement joins TRBV7-8 to TRBJ2-1; D remains unclear. V lost 4 bases and J lost 3, with 10 bases in between. Germline V gene sequence: CDR1 SGHVS, CDR2 FQNEAQ. This CDR3 contains 14 residues. CDR3 in DNA: TGTGCCAGCAGCTCTTCCACCAGCTACAATGAGCAGTTCTTC. This encodes CASSSSTSYNEQFF.

This clone was found a few times. This sample also contains other DNA sequences that code for the same CDR3. The rearrangement links TRBV5-1 to TRBJ1-2, with 10 nucleotides matching TRBD1. CDR1 is SGHRS, CDR2 YFSETQ, per germline. This CDR3 comprises 14 residues. Unmatched junction bases numbered 2, after V lost 0 bases and J lost 6 bases. The CDR3 DNA is TGCGCCAGCAGCTTGGGACAGGGGGCAAATGGCTACACCTTC. Translation gives CASSLGQGANGYTF. The full variable domain, completed using reference TRBV5-1 and TRBJ1-2, is KAGVTQTPRYLIKTRGQQVTLSCSPISGHRSVSWYQQTPGQGLQFLFEYFSETQRNKGNFPGRFSGRQFSNSRSEMNVSTLELGDSALYLCASSLGQGANGYTFGSGTRLTVV.

This clone was counted a single time. The V call is TRBV29-1, the J call TRBJ2-3; D is perhaps TRBD2 (7 bases). Trimming stripped 2 bases from V and 4 bases from J, with 10 bases between. The CDR3 spans 13 residues. The germline V gene has CDR1 SQVTM and CDR2 ANQGSEA. The CDR3 here is CSVERGGADTQYF. The CDR3 nucleotides read TGCAGCGTTGAAAGGGGGGGCGCAGATACGCAGTATTTT.

The rearrangement uses TRBV4-3 and TRBJ1-4; D might be TRBD1 (5 bases). The CDR3 has 15 amino acids. The germline gives CDR1 LGHNA, CDR2 YSLEER. The V end was cut by 0 bases, the J end by 5 bases, with 10 bases between. CDR3 protein: CASSQDPGLNEKLFF. The CDR3 bases are TGCGCCAGCAGCCAAGATCCAGGGCTGAATGAAAAACTGTTTTTT.

This chain connects TRBV6-1 to TRBJ1-2; D gene ambiguous. The CDR3 totals 13 residues. The germline CDR1 and CDR2 sequences are MNHNS and SASEGT. With 2 bases removed from V and 2 bases from J, the gap between germline ends came to 6 bases. In DNA, the CDR3 is TGTGCCAGCAGTGAATCGAGAAACTATGGCTACACCTTC. Amino acid sequence: CASSESRNYGYTF.

The DNA for the CDR3 is TGCGCCAGCAGCCAAGACGCGGGGGGGCCTTATTACAATGAGCAGTTCTTC. It yields the protein CASSQDAGGPYYNEQFF. V usage is TRBV4-3 and J usage is TRBJ2-1; 9 bases line up with TRBD2. This CDR3 contains 17 residues. J lost 4 bases, V lost 0 bases, and 7 bases had no gene match. Germline assignment: CDR1 LGHNA and CDR2 YSLEER.

This clone was observed a handful of times. CDR3 residues: CAWSFTGTGRNGYTF. CDR3 DNA: TGTGCCTGGAGCTTTACCGGGACAGGGCGTAATGGCTACACCTTC. This chain links TRBV30 with TRBJ1-2; 9 positions agree with TRBD1. Germline assignment: CDR1 GTSNPN and CDR2 SVGIG (reference sequence). There are 15 residues in the CDR3. Trimming cost V 3 bases and J 6 bases; bases outside gene matches: 11.

The chain is built from TRBV4-1 and TRBJ1-2; unclear D gene. CDR1 MGHRA and CDR2 YSYEKL come from the germline V gene. The CDR3 spans 13 residues. V was cut by 4 bases and J by 6 bases, with 12 bases left in between. The CDR3 sequence: CASSPQRLDGYTF. CDR3 sequence (DNA): TGCGCCAGCAGCCCTCAGAGACTAGATGGCTACACCTTC.

The chain recombines TRBV7-3 with TRBJ1-1, with TRBD1 as a possible D gene (6 bases). The length of the CDR3 is 14 residues. The V gene's germline CDR1 is SGHTA and CDR2 FQGTGA. V was pared by 2 bases and J by 6 bases, with 13 bases between. CDR3 sequence (DNA): TGTGCCAGCAGCTTACAAGGGGGTAAGGCTGAAGCTTTCTTT. It is translated as CASSLQGGKAEAFF.

The chain combines TRBV9 with TRBJ2-7; 7 bases align to TRBD2. V lost 3 bases and J lost 5; bases outside the gene matches: 5. From germline, CDR1 is SGDLS and CDR2 YYNGEE. The CDR3 extends over 13 amino acids. CDR3 nucleotides: TGTGCCAGCAGCGCCTGGGGGGGGGACGAGCAGTACTTC. It codes for CASSAWGGDEQYF.

This clone was counted between two and nine times. The chain couples TRBV29-1 to TRBJ2-5, with 8 bases identical to TRBD2. Germline lookup yields CDR1 SQVTM and CDR2 ANQGSEA. V lost 4 bases to trimming and J lost 4 bases; unmatched junction nucleotides: 8. This CDR3 comprises 14 residues. The CDR3 region is CSVVGAGGGETQYF. The CDR3 coding sequence is TGCAGCGTTGTAGGTGCGGGGGGCGGAGAGACCCAGTACTTC.

The J gene is TRBJ1-3, the V gene TRBV12-2; the table's TRBD1 call for D was not verified on the DNA. TRBV12-2 is deemed a pseudogene. The CDR3 has 13 residues. The chain's CDR3 is CASRDRPGNTIYF. Written as DNA, the CDR3 is TGTGCAAGTCGGGACAGACCTGGAAACACCATATATTTT.

CDR3 DNA sequence: TGTGCCAGCAGCTTGGCGTGGGGGCCCACCGGGGAGCTGTTTTTT. This codes for CASSLAWGPTGELFF. The chain combines TRBV5-5 with TRBJ2-2; TRBD1 is a possible D gene (6 bases). With 0 bases removed from V and 4 bases from J, the gap between germline ends came to 10 bases. The CDR3 totals 15 residues. Germline V CDR1 and CDR2: SGHKS, YYEKEE (reference sequence). Full variable domain (missing parts from reference TRBV5-5 and TRBJ2-2): DAGVTQSPTHLIKTRGQQVTLRCSPISGHKSVSWYQQVLGQGPQFIFQYYEKEERGRGNFPDRFSARQFPNYSSELNVNALLLGDSALYLCASSLAWGPTGELFFGEGSRLTVL.

This clone was recorded a few times. The chain couples TRBV27 to TRBJ2-6; 8 bases line up with TRBD1. Trimming took 3 bases from V and 0 from J; bases not matched to a gene: 4. Germline CDR1 and CDR2: MNHEY and SMNVEV (reference sequence). The CDR3 has 17 amino acids. CDR3 loop: CASSLGQALSGANVLTF. The CDR3 region has the DNA TGTGCCAGCAGTTTGGGACAGGCCCTCTCTGGGGCCAACGTCCTGACTTTC.

The rearrangement links TRBV7-7 to TRBJ2-2, with 8 bases identical to TRBD1. The CDR3 loop spans 17 amino acids. Germline-derived CDR1 and CDR2 are SSHAT and FNYEAQ (reference sequence). The V gene end was trimmed by 0 bases and the J gene end by 4 bases; junction bases not matched to a gene: 7. The CDR3 loop is CASSLAWRQGTTGELFF. CDR3 DNA sequence: TGTGCCAGCAGCTTAGCGTGGCGACAGGGGACCACCGGGGAGCTGTTTTTT.

The CDR3 DNA follows: TGTGCCAGCAGCTCAGCGCTAGAAGGTGAGCAGTTCTTC. Translating it yields CASSSALEGEQFF. This chain links TRBV7-9 with TRBJ2-1; no clear D. Germline V gives CDR1 SEHNR, CDR2 FQNEAQ (reference sequence). CDR3 size: 13 residues. With 4 bases removed from V and 9 bases from J, the gap between germline ends came to 13 bases.

The V call is TRBV19, the J call TRBJ1-1; D is undetermined. Trimming took 3 bases from V and 3 from J, leaving 11 bases between them. Germline V gene data show CDR1 as LNHDA and CDR2 as SQIVND (reference sequence). The CDR3 extends over 14 amino acids. CDR3 bases: TGTGCCAGTAGTATCACAGCTGAATACACTGAAGCTTTCTTT. Protein: CASSITAEYTEAFF.

This rearrangement joins TRBV4-2 to TRBJ1-5; D perhaps matches TRBD1 (5 bases). CDR1 is LGHNA, CDR2 YNFKEQ, per germline. With 4 bases removed from V and 3 bases from J, the gap between germline ends came to 19 bases. This CDR3 is built from 17 residues. CDR3 DNA: TGTGCCAGCAGCCTATTCTCGGGGAGGGGCGCCAATCAGCCCCAGCATTTT. It specifies CASSLFSGRGANQPQHF.

The chain uses TRBV5-5 and TRBJ2-7; maybe TRBD1 (5 bases). In germline, CDR1 is SGHKS, CDR2 YYEKEE (reference sequence). The CDR3 has 16 amino acids. The germline V and J ends were trimmed by 2 bases and 1 base, with 16 bases remaining between them. In DNA form, the CDR3 reads TGTGCCAGCAGCTTCCCCGACAGCGTCCTATCCTACGAGCAGTACTTC. It encodes CASSFPDSVLSYEQYF. Together with reference TRBV5-5 and TRBJ2-7, the CDR3 gives the full variable domain: DAGVTQSPTHLIKTRGQQVTLRCSPISGHKSVSWYQQVLGQGPQFIFQYYEKEERGRGNFPDRFSARQFPNYSSELNVNALLLGDSALYLCASSFPDSVLSYEQYFGPGTRLTVT.

V is TRBV28 and J is TRBJ2-1, with 9 bases that match TRBD2. Germline CDR1 MDHEN, CDR2 SYDVKM. This CDR3 comprises 17 residues. V dropped 7 bases and J dropped 0; count of bases not matched to a gene: 10. In nucleotides, the CDR3 is TGTGCCAGCAACCCCTGGGGTAGCGGGAGCTCCTACAATGAGCAGTTCTTC. Its translation is CASNPWGSGSSYNEQFF.

The V gene is TRBV25-1, the J gene TRBJ1-4, with D possibly TRBD1 on 5 matching bases. Germline V gives CDR1 MGHDK, CDR2 SYGVNS. The V and J ends lost 2 bases and 2 bases respectively, with 9 bases between them. CDR3 size: 15 residues. The CDR3 here is CASSERKGTNEKLFF. The CDR3 DNA reads as TGTGCCAGCAGTGAAAGGAAGGGGACTAATGAAAAACTGTTTTTT.

The V gene is TRBV2, the J gene TRBJ1-1, with a possible D match to TRBD1 (5 bases). The CDR3 is made up of 14 amino acids. CDR1 SNHLY and CDR2 FYNNEI come from the germline V gene. V gave up 8 bases and J gave up 4 bases, with 17 bases separating them. The CDR3 coding sequence is TGTGCCAGCGAAACCGGGGGGGATAGCACTGAAGCTTTCTTT. It encodes CASETGGDSTEAFF.

CDR3 in DNA: TGTGCCAGCAGTCAGGGGATCTATGGCTACACCTTC. Amino acids: CASSQGIYGYTF. The V call is TRBV6-5, the J call TRBJ1-2; D is perhaps TRBD1 (6 bases). Trimming took off 5 bases at V and 4 bases at J, with 8 bases between the two ends. The CDR3 spans 12 residues. Germline CDR1 MNHEY, CDR2 SVGAGI.

The rearrangement uses TRBV12-5 and TRBJ2-3, with 7 bases aligning to TRBD1. Trimming at V came to 6 bases and at J to 2 bases, leaving 11 bases not matched to a gene. The CDR3 contains 16 residues. Germline V gene lookup returns CDR1 LGHNT and CDR2 FRNRAP. In DNA, the CDR3 is TGTGCTAGTGGCCCTATTCGACAGGGTTTCACAGATACGCAGTATTTT. It yields the protein CASGPIRQGFTDTQYF.